Listed here are 21 T cell receptor beta chains from one sample, sequenced in a study of T-cell memory formation after mild COVID-19. TCRdb re-analysed the 5' RACE reads in MiXCR, keeping a single row per CDR3 protein. The sample carries a few hundred thousand distinct CDR3 sequences, about 15% recorded once. Sequenced: PBMCs or a T cell subset sorted from them (not recorded which). The source is a man aged 18 to 35 who had mild COVID-19 (a few samples of this study predate the infection). Cell type and time point are not known.

V usage is TRBV7-9 and J usage is TRBJ1-1, with 8 bases lining up with TRBD1. After removal of 7 bases from V and 4 bases from J, the junction contained 5 bases not matched to a gene. Germline-derived CDR1 and CDR2 are SEHNR and FQNEAQ (reference sequence). CDR3 length: 13 residues. CDR3 loop: CASIPTGATEAFF. The CDR3 coding sequence is TGTGCCAGCATCCCGACAGGGGCCACTGAAGCTTTCTTT. The whole variable domain, filled in from reference TRBV7-9 and TRBJ1-1, reads DTGVSQNPRHKITKRGQNVTFRCDPISEHNRLYWYRQTLGQGPEFLTYFQNEAQLEKSRLLSDRFSAERPKGSFSTLEIQRTEQGDSAMYLCASIPTGATEAFFGQGTRLTVV.

The chain recombines TRBV7-2 with TRBJ1-1, with 7 bases fitting TRBD1. This CDR3 has 14 amino acids. V lost 6 bases, J lost 1 base, and 5 bases stayed unmatched. Germline V gene data show CDR1 as SGHTA and CDR2 as FQGNSA. CDR3 protein: CASRVNRGNTEAFF. The CDR3 bases are TGTGCCAGCAGGGTTAACAGGGGGAACACTGAAGCTTTCTTT.

In DNA form, the CDR3 reads TGTGCCAGCAGCGTAGGGGGGCGGTCGGCCAATGAGCAGTTCTTC. It codes for CASSVGGRSANEQFF. The V and J genes are TRBV9 and TRBJ2-1; possible D gene TRBD1, 6 bases. V gave up 0 bases and J gave up 6 bases, with 13 bases separating them. CDR1 and CDR2 from the germline V gene are SGDLS and YYNGEE. This CDR3 contains 15 residues. Combining the CDR3 with reference TRBV9 and TRBJ2-1 gives the whole variable domain DSGVTQTPKHLITATGQRVTLRCSPRSGDLSVYWYQQSLDQGLQFLIQYYNGEERAKGNILERFSAQQFPDLHSELNLSSLELGDSALYFCASSVGGRSANEQFFGPGTRLTVL.

This clonotype has a handful of counts. The V and J genes are TRBV11-3 and TRBJ2-1; D might be TRBD2 (5 bases). The CDR3 is made up of 15 amino acids. Per germline, CDR1 SGHNT and CDR2 YENEEA. Trimming stripped 5 bases from V and 9 bases from J, with 20 bases between. The CDR3 DNA sequence: TGTGCCAGCAGCCCCGGGGTGGGCGGAGGTGGTGAGCAGTTCTTC. Encoded protein: CASSPGVGGGGEQFF.

This clonotype was observed many times. J is TRBJ1-2 and V is TRBV5-1, with TRBD1 identical over 8 bases. The J segment lost 7 bases and the V segment lost 0 bases, leaving 11 bases of the junction unmatched. This CDR3 is 16 amino acids long. Germline loops: CDR1 SGHRS, CDR2 YFSETQ. For the CDR3, the DNA is TGCGCCAGCAGCTTGGTTGCCGGACAGGGTTATAGTGGCTACACCTTC. Protein product: CASSLVAGQGYSGYTF.

Here the CDR3 reads CSARSGTGNSYEQYF. The CDR3 DNA follows: TGCAGTGCTAGGTCCGGGACAGGAAACTCCTACGAGCAGTACTTC. The V and J genes are TRBV20-1 and TRBJ2-7, with TRBD1 matching over 8 bases. V was pared by 3 bases and J by 0 bases, with 7 bases of the junction left unmatched. CDR1 is DFQATT and CDR2 is SNEGSKA in the germline V gene (reference sequence). The CDR3 contains 15 residues.

The chain has TRBV10-3 and TRBJ1-1; a possible D gene is TRBD1 (6 bases). The CDR3 has 15 amino acids. Deletions cut 3 bases from V and 8 bases from J, with 19 bases between. CDR1 is ENHRY and CDR2 is SYGVKD in the germline V gene. The CDR3 reads CAISEPGTYVFEAFF. DNA for the CDR3: TGTGCCATCAGTGAACCCGGGACATATGTCTTCGAAGCTTTCTTT.

This chain links TRBV5-1 with TRBJ2-7; 10 bases match TRBD1. The V gene's germline CDR1 is SGHRS and CDR2 YFSETQ. This CDR3 has 16 residues. After removal of 4 bases from V and 5 bases from J, the junction contained 12 bases not matched to a gene. The CDR3, as DNA: TGCGCCAGCAGCGTCCGTCCCGGGACAGGGGAGGACGAGCAGTACTTC. Translating it yields CASSVRPGTGEDEQYF.

The chain recombines TRBV5-4 with TRBJ2-3; D possibly corresponds to TRBD2 (6 bases). This CDR3 spans 16 amino acids. Germline-derived CDR1 and CDR2 are SGHNT and YYREEE (reference sequence). Deletions cut 5 bases from V and 1 base from J, with 17 bases between. DNA of the CDR3: TGTGCCAGCAGTTACGGGGGAAGGGGACGCACAGATACGCAGTATTTT. As protein: CASSYGGRGRTDTQYF. Full variable domain (rest looked up from reference TRBV5-4 and TRBJ2-3): ETGVTQSPTHLIKTRGQQVTLRCSSQSGHNTVSWYQQALGQGPQFIFQYYREEENGRGNFPPRFSGLQFPNYSSELNVNALELDDSALYLCASSYGGRGRTDTQYFGPGTRLTVL.

This clonotype was seen repeatedly, ten times or more. The rearrangement uses TRBV4-2 and TRBJ1-4; D not certain. CDR3 length: 15 amino acids. From germline, CDR1 is LGHNA and CDR2 YNFKEQ. Trimming pared 0 bases from V and 5 bases from J, leaving 10 bases between. The CDR3 region is CASSQDGRLNEKLFF. The DNA of the CDR3 is TGTGCCAGCAGCCAAGACGGCAGGCTGAATGAAAAACTGTTTTTT.

There are many counts of this clonotype. The chain carries TRBV14 and TRBJ2-1; TRBD1 is a possible D gene (6 bases). The CDR3 runs 13 residues. Trimming took off 5 bases at V and 7 bases at J, with 12 bases between the two ends. Germline CDR1 is SGHDN and CDR2 is FVKESK. CDR3: CASSVTGSNEQFF. The CDR3 DNA follows: TGTGCCAGCAGCGTCACAGGGAGTAATGAGCAGTTCTTC.

This chain links TRBV2 with TRBJ1-1; 9 bases match TRBD1. V lost 8 bases, J lost 5 bases, and 9 bases stayed unmatched. CDR3 length: 14 amino acids. Germline CDR1 reads SNHLY; CDR2 reads FYNNEI. For the CDR3, the DNA is TGTGCCAGCTCTGGGACAGGGACCCCAACTGAAGCTTTCTTT. Translating it yields CASSGTGTPTEAFF.

In its sample, this clonotype was seen many times. This chain connects TRBV6-5 to TRBJ2-1; 8 positions match TRBD1. The ends lost 2 bases at V and 7 bases at J; junction bases unmatched: 7. CDR1 and CDR2 from the germline V gene are MNHEY and SVGAGI. This CDR3 region has 15 residues. CDR3 sequence: CASSYAWTGTNEQFF. The CDR3 DNA follows: TGTGCCAGCAGTTACGCTTGGACAGGGACTAATGAGCAGTTCTTC.

The table lists this clonotype with a few counts. The chain uses TRBV6-1 and TRBJ1-5, with unresolved D. The CDR3 has 13 residues. The V end lost 2 bases, the J end lost 4 bases, and 6 bases lay between the germline ends. CDR1 is MNHNS, CDR2 SASEGT, per germline. The CDR3 is CASSEIPNQPQHF. As DNA, the CDR3 is TGTGCCAGCAGTGAAATCCCTAATCAGCCCCAGCATTTT.

The V gene is TRBV7-3, the J gene TRBJ2-2; D may correspond to TRBD1 or TRBD2 (6 bases each). The CDR3 has 13 residues. CDR1 and CDR2 (germline): SGHTA, FQGTGA. Trimming pared 8 bases from V and 7 bases from J, leaving 14 bases between. The CDR3 nucleotides read TGTGCCAGCCGGGCAGGGGAGGTCGGGGAGCTGTTTTTT. This gives the protein CASRAGEVGELFF.

Only a few counts were recorded for this clonotype. The chain joins TRBV20-1 to TRBJ1-1; D uncertain. In germline, CDR1 is DFQATT, CDR2 SNEGSKA (reference sequence). Trimming removed 2 bases from V and 5 bases from J, with 9 bases in between. The CDR3 runs to 12 residues. The CDR3 DNA reads as TGCAGTGCTAGACTCCAGTCAACTGAAGCTTTCTTT. Amino acids: CSARLQSTEAFF.

This clonotype was picked up many times. The CDR3 here is CASSPGQGTYNEQFF. For the CDR3, the DNA is TGTGCCAGCAGTCCCGGACAGGGCACCTACAATGAGCAGTTCTTC. The genes are TRBV6-4 and TRBJ2-1, with TRBD1 identical over 8 bases. The germline gives CDR1 MRHNA, CDR2 SNTAGT. V lost 5 bases to trimming and J lost 2 bases; unmatched junction nucleotides: 5. The CDR3 has 15 residues.

The chain recombines TRBV3-1 with TRBJ2-7; 10 positions match TRBD2. The germline CDR1 and CDR2 sequences are LGHDT and YNNKEL (reference sequence). J gave up 5 bases and V 0 bases, and 13 bases lay outside the gene matches. The CDR3 extends over 18 amino acids. CDR3 bases: TGTGCCAGCAGCCAAGATCGGAAACTAGCGGGGAGGGCAAACGAGCAGTACTTC. Its protein product is CASSQDRKLAGRANEQYF.

CDR3 nucleotides: TGCGCCAGCAGCCAAATTCAGGGGAGAGAAAAACTGTTTTTT. Amino acid sequence: CASSQIQGREKLFF. The chain has TRBV4-1 and TRBJ1-4; D perhaps matches TRBD1 (6 bases). This CDR3 region has 14 residues. Germline lookup yields CDR1 MGHRA and CDR2 YSYEKL. Trimming shortened V by 2 bases and J by 8 bases, and 12 bases separated the two germline ends.

This clonotype was picked up a small number of times. The J gene is TRBJ2-1, the V gene TRBV20-1; D is ambiguous. The CDR3 totals 12 residues. Looked up from germline, CDR1 is DFQATT and CDR2 is SNEGSKA (reference sequence). V lost 8 bases, J lost 4 bases, and 12 bases lay in between. The CDR3 nucleotides are TGCAGTCGAAGAAGGTTATACAATGAGCAGTTCTTC. Encoded protein: CSRRRLYNEQFF.

In this sample, this clonotype turned up many times. V usage is TRBV29-1 and J usage is TRBJ2-5; the D gene is possibly TRBD1 (6 bases). CDR1 is SQVTM, CDR2 ANQGSEA, per germline. The CDR3 spans 12 residues. Trimming stripped 5 bases from V and 3 bases from J, with 10 bases between. The CDR3 DNA follows: TGCAGCGTTCTTCCAGGGGAAGAGACCCAGTACTTC. It encodes CSVLPGEETQYF.